This T cell receptor (beta chain) comes out of a study of T-cell memory formation after mild COVID-19. TCRdb re-derived calls from the 5' RACE reads in MiXCR, one entry per CDR3 protein. Here the sample spans 250,000 to 400,000 distinct CDR3 sequences, 14% being singletons. The length of the CDR3 is 13 residues. Germline CDR1 MRHNA, CDR2 SNTAGT. After removal of 9 bases from V and 6 bases from J, the junction contained 3 bases not matched to a gene. This clonotype has more than one count but fewer than ten. This sequence joins TRBV6-4 and TRBJ2-1, with 12 bases that match TRBD2. The sequence derives from a man between 18 and 29 years old who had mild COVID-19 (a few samples of this study predate the infection). Cell type and time point are not known. Source material: PBMCs or a T cell subset sorted from them (not recorded which). The CDR3 DNA follows: TGTGCCAGACTAGCGGGGGGTGGCAATGAGCAGTTCTTC. Its protein is CARLAGGGNEQFF.